The 10 T cell receptor beta chains below were found in one sample sequenced in a study of blood T cell repertoires in COVID-19. Assay: immunoSEQ multiplex PCR; the TCRdb copy retains only in-frame clones and omits some. The sample has roughly 360,000 clones; more than 65% are singletons. Sequencing was performed on peripheral blood. These receptors originate from a human donor with acute or convalescent COVID-19. The donor label of this sample is uncertain.

The chain combines TRBV6-5 with TRBJ1-2; D is perhaps TRBD1 (5 bases). This CDR3 is 12 amino acids long. The V gene's germline CDR1 is MNHEY and CDR2 SVGAGI. CDR3 protein: CAAKGTNYGYTF. For the CDR3, the DNA is TGTGCTGCGAAGGGGACTAACTATGGCTACACCTTC.

This sequence joins TRBV28 and TRBJ1-5, with D tentatively TRBD1 (6 bases). The V gene's germline CDR1 is MDHEN and CDR2 SYDVKM. This CDR3 region has 14 residues. The ends were cut back, 6 bases at V and 1 base at J, with 10 bases in the middle. In DNA form, the CDR3 reads TGTGCCAGCAGGGGGGGGACAAGCAATCAGCCCCAGCATTTT. Its translation: CASRGGTSNQPQHF.

This clone was seen more than once but under ten times. The chain is built from TRBV1 and TRBJ2-1; the D call in the table, TRBD2, was not verified against the DNA. TRBV1 is a pseudogene segment. This CDR3 comprises 16 residues. CDR3 sequence (DNA): TGCACCAGCAGCCAAGCAAAAGCGGGACCCTACAATGAGCAGTTCTTC. This translates into CTSSQAKAGPYNEQFF.

The J gene is TRBJ2-7, the V gene TRBV3-1 (or the pseudogene TRBV3-2); D perhaps matches TRBD2 (6 bases). Trimming took off 3 bases at V and 6 bases at J, with 15 bases between the two ends. The CDR3 covers 14 residues. Germline CDR1 reads LGHDT; CDR2 reads YNNKEL (reference sequence). In nucleotides, the CDR3 is TGTGCCAGCAGCCAGGGACTGTCGGGGAGCGAGCAGTACTTC. Its translation is CASSQGLSGSEQYF.

V and J are TRBV2 and TRBJ2-7; 9 bases fit TRBD2. The CDR3 length is 13 residues. The germline V gene has CDR1 SNHLY and CDR2 FYNNEI. Unmatched junction bases numbered 3, after V lost 7 bases and J lost 2 bases. Here the CDR3 reads CASNPSGAYEQYF. CDR3 nucleotides: TGTGCCAGCAACCCTAGCGGGGCCTACGAGCAGTACTTC.

The chain couples TRBV11-2 to TRBJ2-7, with D possibly TRBD1 on 5 matching bases. CDR1 is SGHAT, CDR2 FQNNGV, per germline. V lost 5 bases, J lost 6 bases, and 11 bases lay in between. This CDR3 contains 12 residues. Here the CDR3 DNA reads TGTGCCAGCAGCCCCGACAGCCCCGAGCAGTACTTC. It yields the protein CASSPDSPEQYF.

The V gene is TRBV18, the J gene TRBJ1-5; possibly TRBD1 for D (6 bases). The CDR3 has 16 amino acids. Per germline, CDR1 KGHSH and CDR2 LQKENI. Trimming took off 3 bases at V and 0 bases at J, with 12 bases between the two ends. The CDR3 reads CASSPDSPISNQPQHF. As DNA, the CDR3 is TGTGCCAGCTCACCGGACAGTCCGATTAGCAATCAGCCCCAGCATTTT.

A remark on this clone: A junction boundary mismatches the germline segment, possibly from a read error. The chain is built from TRBV2 and TRBJ2-1; D remains unclear. Per the germline V gene, CDR1 is SNHLY and CDR2 is FYNNEI. There are 11 residues in the CDR3. Here the CDR3 DNA reads TGTGCCAGCAGTGAAAATAGTTTAGGAGTCTTC. It translates to CASSENSLGVF.

V and J are TRBV5-3 and TRBJ1-1; TRBD1 matches 9 bases. TRBV5-3 is labeled an ORF, and its function is uncertain. The CDR3 has 15 residues. The J segment lost 4 bases and the V segment lost 4 bases, leaving 8 bases of the junction unmatched. The CDR3 DNA follows: TGTGCCAGAAGCCATCCGGGACAGGGTGGCACTGAAGCTTTCTTT. This gives the protein CARSHPGQGGTEAFF.

J is TRBJ2-7 and V is TRBV5-6, with 9 bases matching TRBD2. Looked up from germline, CDR1 is SGHDT and CDR2 is YYEEEE. J was trimmed by 5 bases and V by 0 bases; bases with no gene match: 6. This CDR3 contains 15 residues. The CDR3 nucleotides are TGTGCCAGCAGCTTGGGATCCAGCGGGGGGAACGAGCAGTACTTC. It encodes CASSLGSSGGNEQYF.